This T cell receptor beta chain was sequenced in a study of regulatory and conventional T cells in RAG deficiency (dated by TCRdb to the late 2010s). Turning to the overall study: High-throughput TCR beta sequencing was used to compare the repertoire diversity and composition of Treg, conventional CD4+ and CD8+ T cells between RAG-deficient patients and healthy controls.

What the research found in general, with its limitations: Compared with controls, Omenn syndrome and CID/AS patients had 95 to 100-fold fewer unique TCR beta sequences in Treg cells, but only around 10-fold fewer in the other subsets. For some subjects, some analyses of T-cell subsets were not performed. Sorted CD25-high CD127-low cells from Omenn syndrome patients may represent peripherally activated cells rather than bona fide Treg cells. All patient T-cell subsets had shorter CDR3 lengths; Omenn syndrome patients showed >75% Treg-Tconv repertoire overlap at nucleotide and amino acid level. Compared with control T-cell subpopulations, the RAG-deficient patients had markedly lower Shannon entropy and higher Simpson indices.

Eight or nine healthy control donors served as the comparison group for repertoire analyses. Before genomic DNA extraction, CD8+ T cells without CD4 were isolated from blood. Libraries were prepared through the immunoSEQ multiplex PCR assay. Genomic DNA from the sorted T-cell subsets was used to amplify and sequence rearranged TCR beta chain products. As for the authors' bioinformatics: Shannon entropy and Simpson indices were used to quantify the repertoire diversity of productive TCR beta rearrangements. Clonal expansion was assessed using the summed frequency of the 100 most abundant productive TCR beta clonotypes among total reads. A self-reactivity index based on amino acid usage at CDR3beta positions 6 and 7 was applied to the TRB repertoires. Two-way ANOVA was used for repertoire analyses, and Student t or Mann-Whitney tests were used for flow cytometric analyses. Not all clones reach the TCRdb copy of this immuneACCESS table, which keeps in-frame sequences only. Checked studies attribute under half of the gap to unresolved V genes and leave the rest unexplained. V, J and clone size are those of that table, while D and trimming were read from the DNA. The sample table records fewer than 35,000 clones; approximately 91% of these occur just once. The ten largest make up around 13% of the sample.

V lost 4 bases and J lost 2 bases; the stretch between them is 16 bases long. Measured from the cysteine to the phenylalanine, the CDR3 is 16 residues long. Kept here is only the CDR3 DNA, which spans 48 bases and is read in frame from base 1. Sequences LNHNV (CDR1) and YYDKDF (CDR2) are obtained from the germline V gene (reference sequence). Regarding this clone: Its recognized antigen is unknown. One base away there is no much larger clone; base qualities are not given.

This sample was shared with a second study, whose subject was regulatory T cells. The second study also describes: The multiplex PCR used 52 forward TRBV primers and 13 reverse TRBJ primers, with assay-based and computational corrections for amplification bias. Repertoires from patients had restricted unique TRB V-J pairs and skewed V and J gene usage, with the strongest effect in regulatory T cells. The study compared T-cell receptor beta repertoires of sorted regulatory, conventional CD4+ and CD8+ T cells in CD3G-deficient patients with those in healthy controls. Ficoll density separation was used to isolate peripheral blood mononuclear cells. CD3+ CD8+ CD4- T cells were isolated on a FACSAria cell sorter. Within the immunoSEQ assay, multiplex PCR amplified rearranged TRB loci from genomic DNA. An Illumina HiSeq platform was used to sequence the TRB amplicons. Custom algorithms error-filtered the raw sequences and aligned them to reference gene sequences, after which the immunoSEQ online tools were used for analysis. Frequencies of productive and nonproductive TRB rearrangements were evaluated among both unique and total sequences. For group comparisons, t tests, Mann-Whitney tests or two-way ANOVA were performed in Prism software.

Sequencing input: CD8+ T cells sorted from blood. The sequence was collected from a human donor in good health. The chain is assembled from TRBV15 and TRBJ2-3; the D gene assignment is perhaps TRBD1 or TRBD2, with each matching 5 bases. At the DNA level, the sequence is TGTGCCACCAGCAAGGGGCGGGTTTTCCCCACAGATACGCAGTATTTT. This codes for CATSKGRVFPTDTQYF.